Following are 2 T cell receptor beta chains from one sample sequenced in a study of blood T cells in healthy people across ages. For the second PCR, which ran for 7 to 11 cycles, a sample-barcoded 5' primer and a J-beta primer mix were used. TCRdb recomputed calls from the 5' RACE reads with MiXCR, one row per CDR3 protein. In the table there are around 780,000 distinct CDR3 sequences, roughly 56% of which are singletons. The sample taken for sequencing was blood. These TCRs come from a man aged 35 to 55 in good health.

This clonotype was recorded only once. The V gene is TRBV28, the J gene TRBJ2-1, with no clear D. The CDR3 runs 14 residues. Germline loops: CDR1 MDHEN, CDR2 SYDVKM. The V gene lost 4 bases and the J gene lost 3 bases, with 10 bases spanning the gap. This CDR3 is CASSWYTGYNEQFF. DNA of the CDR3: TGTGCCAGCAGTTGGTATACGGGCTACAATGAGCAGTTCTTC.

This clonotype appeared a few times. The rearrangement links TRBV4-2 to TRBJ1-2; D might be TRBD1 (6 bases). Germline V gene sequence: CDR1 LGHNA, CDR2 YNFKEQ. This CDR3 has 14 residues. The V end was cut by 1 base, the J end by 3 bases, with 9 bases between. The CDR3 loop reads CASSQGGGDYGYTF. As DNA, the CDR3 is TGTGCCAGCAGCCAAGGGGGGGGCGACTATGGCTACACCTTC.